Below, 27 T cell receptor beta chains from the same sample are listed, as sequenced in a study of blood T cell repertoires in COVID-19. Libraries were prepared by immunoSEQ multiplex PCR; TCRdb keeps only in-frame clonotypes and omits some of them. The repertoire includes some 190,000 clones, roughly nine tenths of them detected once, and approximately 23% sits in the top ten. Input material: PBMCs or T cells enriched from blood (not recorded which). The source is a woman between 35 and 50 years old in a cohort exposed to, infected with or recovered from COVID-19 (not recorded which).

The chain couples TRBV19 to TRBJ1-2, with 10 positions matching TRBD1. The V segment lost 2 bases and the J segment 4 bases; nucleotides outside the gene matches: 13. Germline loops: CDR1 LNHDA, CDR2 SQIVND (reference sequence). CDR3 length: 18 amino acids. The DNA of the CDR3 is TGTGCCAGTAGTATAAGAGGACAGGGACAGGGGCCGATCTATGGCTACACCTTC. It translates to CASSIRGQGQGPIYGYTF.

This chain links TRBV5-1 with TRBJ1-1; D is undetermined. Germline V gene sequence: CDR1 SGHRS, CDR2 YFSETQ. V was trimmed by 0 bases and J by 0 bases, leaving 9 bases between them. This CDR3 contains 15 residues. The CDR3 loop is CASSLEIELNTEAFF. The DNA of the CDR3 is TGCGCCAGCAGCTTGGAAATAGAATTGAACACTGAAGCTTTCTTT.

This chain joins TRBV11-2 and TRBJ2-7; 7 positions match TRBD2. V was pared by 3 bases and J by 5 bases, with 4 bases of the junction left unmatched. This CDR3 is 13 amino acids long. Germline V lookup: CDR1 SGHAT, CDR2 FQNNGV. The CDR3 reads CASSFGLVNEQYF. CDR3 DNA sequence: TGTGCCAGCAGCTTCGGACTAGTCAACGAGCAGTACTTC.

The gene calls are TRBV10-2 and TRBJ2-7, with TRBD2 identical over 11 bases. The length of the CDR3 is 13 residues. Per germline, CDR1 WSHSY and CDR2 SAAADI. V lost 6 bases to trimming and J lost 6 bases; unmatched junction nucleotides: 4. CDR3: CASRLAGDAEQYF. The CDR3 nucleotides read TGCGCCAGCAGACTAGCGGGAGACGCCGAGCAGTACTTC.

V usage is TRBV5-1 and J usage is TRBJ2-2, with TRBD1 identical over 8 bases. This CDR3 comprises 16 residues. From germline, CDR1 is SGHRS and CDR2 YFSETQ. Trimming removed 1 base from V and 5 bases from J; junction bases left unmatched: 7. The CDR3 region is CASSLTGQGRTGELFF. CDR3 bases: TGCGCCAGCAGCTTGACCGGACAGGGAAGGACCGGGGAGCTGTTTTTT.

The rearrangement links TRBV27 to TRBJ1-1; no clear D gene. The CDR3 sequence is 13 residues long. In germline, CDR1 is MNHEY, CDR2 SMNVEV (reference sequence). Deletions cut 4 bases from V and 2 bases from J, with 8 bases between. The DNA for the CDR3 is TGTGCCAGCAGTTACCGCGGAAACACTGAAGCTTTCTTT. The encoded protein is CASSYRGNTEAFF.

This sequence joins TRBV5-1 and TRBJ2-7; tentative D call: TRBD1 (5 bases). Germline CDR1 reads SGHRS; CDR2 reads YFSETQ. This CDR3 has 15 residues. Trimming took off 0 bases at V and 3 bases at J, with 13 bases between the two ends. This chain's CDR3 is CASSLDQGTGYEQYF. The CDR3 DNA reads TGCGCCAGCAGCTTGGACCAGGGAACCGGCTACGAGCAGTACTTC.

The rearrangement joins TRBV29-1 to TRBJ2-1; D not resolved. The V gene lost 2 bases and the J gene lost 14 bases, with 13 bases spanning the gap. The CDR3 is 11 amino acids. Germline values: CDR1 SQVTM, CDR2 ANQGSEA. As DNA, the CDR3 is TGCAGCGTTGAATGGCGGATTGGTGAGTTCTTC. This gives the protein CSVEWRIGEFF.

This clone was seen just once. CDR3 sequence: CSVVAGLSYEQYF. CDR3 DNA sequence: TGCAGCGTTGTCGCAGGACTCTCCTACGAGCAGTACTTC. The J gene is TRBJ2-7, the V gene TRBV29-1, with D possibly being TRBD2 (5 bases). V was shortened by 4 bases and J by 0 bases, with 10 bases between the two germline ends. Germline lookup yields CDR1 SQVTM and CDR2 ANQGSEA. CDR3 size: 13 residues.

The V and J genes are TRBV7-2 and TRBJ1-2, with no clear D. The CDR3 extends over 15 amino acids. Per the germline V gene, CDR1 is SGHTA and CDR2 is FQGNSA. V lost 2 bases to trimming and J lost 1 base, with 11 bases between them. CDR3: CASSLKRVDNYGYTF. CDR3 nucleotide sequence: TGTGCCAGCAGCTTAAAACGGGTGGATAACTATGGCTACACCTTC.

This clone was detected a few times. This chain's CDR3 is CASSLGRIYGYTF. The CDR3 bases are TGTGCCAGCAGCTTGGGCAGAATCTATGGCTACACCTTC. The genes are TRBV11-3 and TRBJ1-2; D gene uncertain. The germline V and J ends were trimmed by 3 bases and 4 bases, with 9 bases remaining between them. The CDR3 contains 13 residues. Per the germline V gene, CDR1 is SGHNT and CDR2 is YENEEA.

The chain couples TRBV18 to TRBJ1-2; D not certain. V lost 0 bases to trimming and J lost 8 bases, with 13 bases between them. Germline V CDR1 and CDR2: KGHSH, LQKENI. The CDR3 spans 14 residues. This chain's CDR3 is CASSPPERVSGYTF. In nucleotides, the CDR3 is TGTGCCAGCTCACCACCGGAGCGGGTTTCGGGCTACACCTTC.

The genes are TRBV7-9 and TRBJ1-4; the match to TRBD1 covers 9 bases. There are 14 residues in the CDR3. The germline CDR1 and CDR2 sequences are SEHNR and FQNEAQ (reference sequence). The ends lost 3 bases at V and 8 bases at J; junction bases unmatched: 4. CDR3 DNA sequence: TGTGCCAGCAGCTTGGGACAGGGAGGAGAAAAACTGTTTTTT. Its protein product is CASSLGQGGEKLFF. The full variable domain, rest sourced from reference TRBV7-9 and TRBJ1-4, is DTGVSQNPRHKITKRGQNVTFRCDPISEHNRLYWYRQTLGQGPEFLTYFQNEAQLEKSRLLSDRFSAERPKGSFSTLEIQRTEQGDSAMYLCASSLGQGGEKLFFGSGTQLSVL.

The chain uses TRBV28 and TRBJ2-3; the match to TRBD2 covers 7 bases. CDR1 is MDHEN and CDR2 is SYDVKM in the germline V gene. The CDR3 runs 14 residues. The V and J ends lost 6 bases and 6 bases, in that order; junction bases with no gene match: 9. CDR3 DNA sequence: TGTGCCAGCAGCAAGACTGGGGAGGGGGATACGCAGTATTTT. The encoded protein is CASSKTGEGDTQYF.

This chain connects TRBV2 to TRBJ1-1; tentative D call: TRBD1 (6 bases). V dropped 5 bases and J dropped 6 bases, with 19 bases sitting between them. The CDR3 extends over 15 amino acids. Germline-derived CDR1 and CDR2 are SNHLY and FYNNEI. This CDR3 reads CASSQGEGGRPEAFF. CDR3 DNA: TGTGCCAGCAGTCAAGGGGAAGGGGGACGACCTGAAGCTTTCTTT.

This sequence joins TRBV7-8 and TRBJ1-1, with D unclear. There are 13 residues in the CDR3. Trimming took off 5 bases at V and 6 bases at J, with 13 bases between the two ends. Germline loops: CDR1 SGHVS, CDR2 FQNEAQ. CDR3 loop: CASSPREAAEAFF. The CDR3 DNA follows: TGTGCCAGCAGCCCCCGGGAGGCCGCTGAAGCTTTCTTT.

V usage is TRBV27 and J usage is TRBJ2-5; 7 positions agree with TRBD1. The CDR3 extends over 15 amino acids. After removal of 8 bases from V and 1 base from J, the junction contained 10 bases not matched to a gene. CDR1 and CDR2 from the germline V gene are MNHEY and SMNVEV (reference sequence). The CDR3 DNA is TGTGCCAGCGAGAAAGAAGGGGGCATCCAAGAGACCCAGTACTTC. Its protein product is CASEKEGGIQETQYF.

V gene TRBV4-1 combines with J gene TRBJ1-3; D gene ambiguous. Germline V gene sequence: CDR1 MGHRA, CDR2 YSYEKL. V lost 0 bases and J lost 0, with 9 bases in between. There are 16 residues in the CDR3. The CDR3: CASSQEGSYSGNTIYF. The CDR3 DNA sequence: TGCGCCAGCAGCCAAGAGGGGAGTTACTCTGGAAACACCATATATTTT.

This chain joins TRBV2 and TRBJ1-1; a possible D gene is TRBD1 (5 bases). V was clipped by 11 bases and J by 7 bases, with 26 bases between them. The CDR3 extends over 15 amino acids. The germline V gene encodes CDR1 SNHLY and CDR2 FYNNEI. The chain's CDR3 is CASNGFGAKEGEAFF. CDR3 in DNA: TGTGCCTCCAATGGGTTTGGGGCAAAGGAGGGTGAAGCTTTCTTT.

This clone has just one count. This rearrangement joins TRBV7-8 to TRBJ1-2; D remains ambiguous. Germline V CDR1 and CDR2: SGHVS, FQNEAQ. The CDR3 runs 15 residues. V gave up 5 bases and J gave up 2 bases, with 15 bases separating them. The CDR3 sequence: CASSPLAGLNYGYTF. The CDR3 DNA sequence: TGTGCCAGCAGCCCGCTGGCGGGGTTGAACTATGGCTACACCTTC.

V is TRBV5-1 and J is TRBJ1-1; D is unclear. This CDR3 contains 16 residues. In germline, CDR1 is SGHRS, CDR2 YFSETQ. Trimming shortened V by 2 bases and J by 0 bases, and 14 bases separated the two germline ends. This CDR3 is CASSFGSGNMNTEAFF. In nucleotides, the CDR3 is TGCGCCAGCAGCTTCGGGAGCGGGAATATGAACACTGAAGCTTTCTTT.

This clone was recorded a few times. This chain joins TRBV10-3 and TRBJ1-1; D is undetermined. V lost 6 bases and J 1 base, leaving 9 bases between the germline ends. The CDR3 spans 13 residues. Germline CDR1 ENHRY, CDR2 SYGVKD. CDR3 residues: CAIRDRQNTEAFF. The CDR3 DNA follows: TGTGCCATCAGGGATAGACAGAACACTGAAGCTTTCTTT.

J is TRBJ1-2 and V is TRBV6-5; TRBD1 agrees at 10 bases. Per germline, CDR1 MNHEY and CDR2 SVGAGI. CDR3 length: 15 residues. J was trimmed by 5 bases and V by 4 bases; bases with no gene match: 7. The CDR3 DNA reads as TGTGCCAGCAGTTCTGACAGGGGGCTACTGTATGGCTACACCTTC. Protein product: CASSSDRGLLYGYTF.

CDR3 DNA: TGTGCCAGCAGTTACTCTGACGGATTAGGGGCTGAAGCTTTCTTT. Encoded protein: CASSYSDGLGAEAFF. The V gene is TRBV6-5, the J gene TRBJ1-1; D may be TRBD1 (5 bases). The germline V and J ends were trimmed by 0 bases and 6 bases, with 14 bases remaining between them. CDR1 MNHEY and CDR2 SVGAGI come from the germline V gene. There are 15 residues in the CDR3.

This clone was found a few times. This sequence joins TRBV6-5 and TRBJ1-5; tentatively, D is TRBD1 (5 bases). With 2 bases removed from V and 7 bases from J, the gap between germline ends came to 12 bases. CDR1 and CDR2 from the germline V gene are MNHEY and SVGAGI. This CDR3 has 14 amino acids. CDR3 loop: CASSYTQGGQPQHF. The CDR3 DNA sequence: TGTGCCAGCAGTTACACGCAGGGAGGGCAGCCCCAGCATTTT.

The chain employs TRBV7-6 and TRBJ2-1; no firm D call. Germline loops: CDR1 SGHVS, CDR2 FNYEAQ. The V end was cut by 4 bases, the J end by 8 bases, with 6 bases between. The CDR3 runs to 11 residues. CDR3 DNA: TGTGCCAGCAGCTATTCGGATGAGCAGTTCTTC. It is translated as CASSYSDEQFF. The full variable domain, in which reference TRBV7-6 and TRBJ2-1 provide the parts outside the CDR3, is GAGVSQSPRYKVTKRGQDVALRCDPISGHVSLYWYRQALGQGPEFLTYFNYEAQQDKSGLPNDRFSAERPEGSISTLTIQRTEQRDSAMYRCASSYSDEQFFGPGTRLTVL.

The chain combines TRBV25-1 with TRBJ2-3, with a weak D call TRBD1 (5 bases). V was clipped by 1 base and J by 2 bases, with 13 bases between them. The CDR3 sequence is 16 residues long. Germline values: CDR1 MGHDK, CDR2 SYGVNS. This CDR3 is CASSESGREVTDTQYF. CDR3 DNA: TGTGCCAGCAGTGAATCCGGCAGGGAAGTCACAGATACGCAGTATTTT.